This T cell receptor beta chain was retrieved from a study of identical twins. Overall study results and limits: Out-of-frame sharing of TCR alpha in monozygotic twins was underestimated by models. Out-of-frame alpha sequences shared between twins exhibited an excess of low generation probability.

Notes on this clonotype: Its target is unknown.

TCRdb processed the 5' RACE reads anew with MiXCR; each CDR3 protein has one entry. The data show about 530,000 distinct CDR3 sequences, about a fifth seen once. The CDR3 spans 15 residues. V was cut by 1 base and J by 5 bases, with 15 bases left in between. Germline assignment: CDR1 SGHRS and CDR2 YFSETQ. This sample also appeared in a second study, on yellow fever vaccine responses in identical twins.

This receptor was obtained from a woman aged 18-30 years in good health. Specimen: CD4+ T cells sorted from blood. The chain carries TRBV5-1 and TRBJ2-5; perhaps D is TRBD1 or TRBD2 (5 bases each). The CDR3 loop is CASSLIQGRGETQYF. The DNA of the CDR3 is TGCGCCAGCAGCTTGATCCAGGGACGGGGCGAGACCCAGTACTTC.